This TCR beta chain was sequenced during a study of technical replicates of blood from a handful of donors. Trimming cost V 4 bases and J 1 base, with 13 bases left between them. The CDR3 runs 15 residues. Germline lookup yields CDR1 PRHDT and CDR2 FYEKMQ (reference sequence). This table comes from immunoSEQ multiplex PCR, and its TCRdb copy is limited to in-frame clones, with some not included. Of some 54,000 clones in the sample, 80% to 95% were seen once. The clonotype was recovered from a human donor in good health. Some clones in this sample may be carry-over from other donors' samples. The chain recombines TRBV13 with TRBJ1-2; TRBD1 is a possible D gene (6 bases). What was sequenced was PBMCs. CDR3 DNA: TGTGCCAGCAGCTCCGGCTCAGGGGTTAACTATGGCTACACCTTC. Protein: CASSSGSGVNYGYTF.